The rows below give T cell receptor beta chains drawn from one sample of a study of regulatory T cells in long-lasting Graves disease. TCRdb reanalysed the multiplex PCR reads using MiXCR and keeps one entry per CDR3 protein. The sample has hundreds of thousands of distinct CDR3 sequences, roughly a fifth seen once. The sequenced sample was peripheral blood mononuclear cells (PBMCs), obtained when the disease was refractory, from a patient treated with antithyroid drugs. These receptors came from a female donor with Graves disease. CDR3s include the opening cysteine and the closing phenylalanine or tryptophan. Fields, in order: CDR3 length, clone size, J gene, D gene, V gene, CDR3 protein, CDR3 DNA. The D gene is left open where the match is weak. Size is stated for part of the rows, as once, few or many counts, or as a class when the clone is expanded.

length: 13; size: NA; J: TRBJ1-1; D: NA; V: TRBV10-3; CDR3: CATLVQIDTEAFF; DNA: TGTGCCACCCTTGTACAGATCGACACTGAAGCTTTCTTT
length: 15; size: NA; J: TRBJ2-2; D: NA; V: TRBV11-3; CDR3: CASSSRQDDTGELFF; DNA: TGTGCCAGCAGCTCCCGACAGGACGACACCGGGGAGCTGTTTTTT
length: 17; size: NA; J: TRBJ2-2; D: TRBD2; V: TRBV11-2; CDR3: CASSLDLGSGRARELFF; DNA: TGTGCCAGCAGCTTAGATCTGGGTAGCGGGAGGGCCCGGGAGCTGTTTTTT
length: 14; size: NA; J: TRBJ2-5; D: NA; V: TRBV20-1; CDR3: CSAVRDSRMETQYF; DNA: TGCAGTGCTGTGAGGGACTCCCGGATGGAGACCCAGTACTTC
length: 14; size: NA; J: TRBJ1-2; D: NA; V: TRBV27; CDR3: CASSLGRQGYGYTF; DNA: TGTGCCAGCAGTTTGGGTCGGCAGGGGTATGGCTACACCTTC
length: 15; size: NA; J: TRBJ2-2; D: NA; V: TRBV25-1; CDR3: CASSGPGSTTGELFF; DNA: TGTGCCAGCAGTGGCCCCGGGTCCACCACCGGGGAGCTGTTTTTT
length: 22; size: many; J: TRBJ1-2; D: TRBD1; V: TRBV12-3/TRBV12-4; CDR3: CASSQYTTGTGEKGLLDYGYTF; DNA: TGTGCCAGCAGTCAGTACACAACCGGGACAGGGGAGAAGGGTTTACTGGACTATGGCTACACCTTC
length: 13; size: few; J: TRBJ2-7; D: NA; V: TRBV29-1; CDR3: CSAGTGVGYEQYF; DNA: TGCAGCGCGGGGACGGGTGTAGGGTACGAGCAGTACTTC
length: 14; size: few; J: TRBJ2-1; D: NA; V: TRBV27; CDR3: CASSLGRPHNEQFF; DNA: TGTGCCAGCAGTTTAGGGCGCCCACACAATGAGCAGTTCTTC
length: 15; size: NA; J: TRBJ2-7; D: TRBD1; V: TRBV6-2/TRBV6-3; CDR3: CASARGDRAHYEQYF; DNA: TGTGCCAGCGCACGGGGGGACAGGGCCCACTACGAGCAGTACTTC
length: 19; size: many; J: TRBJ2-5; D: NA; V: TRBV28; CDR3: CASSPHRQGGGSRGETQYF; DNA: TGTGCCAGCAGTCCGCACCGACAGGGAGGGGGCTCGAGGGGGGAGACCCAGTACTTC
length: 13; size: NA; J: TRBJ2-1; D: TRBD2; V: TRBV20-1; CDR3: CSARVAGGQEQFF; DNA: TGCAGTGCTAGAGTTGCGGGAGGACAGGAGCAGTTCTTC
length: 14; size: many; J: TRBJ2-5; D: NA; V: TRBV2; CDR3: CASSVPRYQETQYF; DNA: TGTGCCAGCAGTGTGCCCCGGTACCAAGAGACCCAGTACTTC
length: 18; size: NA; J: TRBJ2-3; D: TRBD2; V: TRBV7-2; CDR3: CASSLMGLAGSHSDTQYF; DNA: TGTGCCAGCAGCTTGATGGGACTAGCGGGAAGCCACTCAGATACGCAGTATTTT
length: 16; size: few; J: TRBJ2-7; D: NA; V: TRBV7-9; CDR3: CASSFGLADVAHEQYF; DNA: TGTGCCAGCAGCTTTGGGCTGGCGGATGTCGCCCACGAGCAGTACTTC
length: 15; size: few; J: TRBJ2-7; D: TRBD1; V: TRBV13; CDR3: CASSSGDRGTYEQYF; DNA: TGTGCCAGCAGCTCAGGGGACAGGGGGACCTACGAGCAGTACTTC
length: 12; size: NA; J: TRBJ2-1; D: NA; V: TRBV29-1; CDR3: CSVEDLADEQFF; DNA: TGCAGCGTTGAAGATCTAGCCGATGAGCAGTTCTTC
length: 17; size: few; J: TRBJ2-2; D: TRBD2; V: TRBV12-3/TRBV12-4; CDR3: CASRPGLAGEVTGELFF; DNA: TGTGCCAGCAGACCCGGACTAGCGGGAGAGGTGACCGGGGAGCTGTTTTTT
length: 13; size: few; J: TRBJ2-7; D: TRBD2; V: TRBV28; CDR3: CASSGEGLSEQYF; DNA: TGTGCCAGCAGCGGGGAGGGCCTCAGCGAGCAGTACTTC
length: 16; size: NA; J: TRBJ1-1; D: NA; V: TRBV6-1; CDR3: CASSSAVGALNTEAFF; DNA: TGTGCCAGCAGCTCCGCAGTGGGGGCCTTGAACACTGAAGCTTTCTTT
length: 17; size: many; J: TRBJ2-5; D: NA; V: TRBV6-1; CDR3: CASADRGGPTSAAPHYF; DNA: TGTGCCAGCGCGGACAGGGGAGGTCCGACTAGCGCAGCTCCCCACTACTTC
length: 15; size: many; J: TRBJ2-7; D: TRBD1; V: TRBV28; CDR3: CASSPRQGGAYEQYF; DNA: TGTGCCAGCAGTCCCCGACAGGGTGGCGCCTACGAGCAGTACTTC
length: 13; size: few; J: TRBJ1-5; D: NA; V: TRBV7-3; CDR3: CASSPDSYQPQHF; DNA: TGTGCCAGCAGCCCGGACAGCTATCAGCCCCAGCATTTT
length: 13; size: few; J: TRBJ2-5; D: TRBD1; V: TRBV24-1; CDR3: CATSPGGQETQYF; DNA: TGTGCCACCAGTCCAGGGGGTCAAGAGACCCAGTACTTC
length: 16; size: many; J: TRBJ2-5; D: TRBD1; V: TRBV3-1; CDR3: CASSQVETGMFGTQYF; DNA: TGTGCCAGCAGCCAAGTGGAGACAGGGATGTTCGGGACCCAGTACTTC
length: 16; size: few; J: TRBJ2-2; D: NA; V: TRBV5-1; CDR3: CASSFGREVRTGELFF; DNA: TGCGCCAGCAGCTTCGGCAGGGAGGTTCGCACCGGGGAGCTGTTTTTT
length: 14; size: NA; J: TRBJ2-3; D: NA; V: TRBV11-2; CDR3: CASSLAGAADTQYF; DNA: TGTGCCAGCAGCTTAGCGGGAGCCGCAGATACGCAGTATTTT
length: 15; size: many; J: TRBJ2-5; D: TRBD2; V: TRBV7-8; CDR3: CASSLDLGGQETQYF; DNA: TGTGCCAGCAGCTTAGATTTGGGAGGGCAAGAGACCCAGTACTTC
length: 15; size: many; J: TRBJ2-7; D: NA; V: TRBV13; CDR3: CASSSLTQGGYEQYF; DNA: TGTGCCAGCAGCTCCTTAACCCAGGGGGGGTACGAGCAGTACTTC
length: 16; size: few; J: TRBJ2-2; D: TRBD2; V: TRBV3-1; CDR3: CASSQESGLLTGELFF; DNA: TGTGCCAGCAGCCAAGAATCGGGACTACTCACCGGGGAGCTGTTTTTT
length: 17; size: NA; J: TRBJ2-5; D: TRBD1; V: TRBV6-2/TRBV6-3; CDR3: CASSYSGSGGPQETQYF; DNA: TGTGCCAGCAGTTACTCGGGGTCAGGGGGCCCACAAGAGACCCAGTACTTC
length: 13; size: NA; J: TRBJ1-5; D: TRBD1; V: TRBV11-2; CDR3: CASSLEGGQSQHF; DNA: TGTGCCAGCAGCTTAGAAGGGGGACAGTCCCAGCATTTT
length: 14; size: many; J: TRBJ2-7; D: TRBD1; V: TRBV29-1; CDR3: CSVETGTGDYEQYF; DNA: TGCAGCGTCGAAACCGGGACAGGGGACTACGAGCAGTACTTC
length: 12; size: many; J: TRBJ1-1; D: NA; V: TRBV12-3/TRBV12-4; CDR3: CASSFGNTEAFF; DNA: TGTGCCAGCAGCTTCGGGAACACTGAAGCTTTCTTT
length: 15; size: NA; J: TRBJ1-3; D: NA; V: TRBV6-5; CDR3: CASSYSGQSGNTIYF; DNA: TGTGCCAGCAGTTACTCCGGACAATCTGGAAACACCATATATTTT
length: 16; size: few; J: TRBJ1-4; D: NA; V: TRBV5-1; CDR3: CASSSSGAATNEKLFF; DNA: TGCGCCAGCAGCTCATCCGGGGCTGCAACTAATGAAAAACTGTTTTTT
length: 14; size: many; J: TRBJ1-2; D: TRBD1; V: TRBV28; CDR3: CASSLDRDFNGYTF; DNA: TGTGCCAGCAGTTTAGACAGGGACTTCAACGGCTACACCTTC
length: 13; size: NA; J: TRBJ1-2; D: TRBD1; V: TRBV20-1; CDR3: CSASLKTGFGYTF; DNA: TGCAGTGCTAGCTTAAAGACAGGGTTTGGCTACACCTTC
length: 13; size: NA; J: TRBJ2-7; D: NA; V: TRBV6-1; CDR3: CASSRVALDEQYF; DNA: TGTGCCAGCAGTCGGGTGGCGCTTGACGAGCAGTACTTC
length: 14; size: NA; J: TRBJ2-5; D: NA; V: TRBV20-1; CDR3: CSASLLRYQETQYF; DNA: TGCAGTGCTAGTCTCCTTCGGTACCAAGAGACCCAGTACTTC
length: 13; size: many; J: TRBJ1-1; D: NA; V: TRBV18; CDR3: CASSPTRTPEAFF; DNA: TGTGCCAGCTCACCAACCAGGACTCCTGAAGCTTTCTTT
length: 12; size: many; J: TRBJ2-7; D: NA; V: TRBV6-1; CDR3: CASNDRSYEQYF; DNA: TGTGCCAGCAATGACAGATCCTACGAGCAGTACTTC
length: 12; size: few; J: TRBJ2-7; D: NA; V: TRBV29-1; CDR3: CSAQGNYYEQYF; DNA: TGCAGCGCCCAGGGGAACTACTACGAGCAGTACTTC
length: 13; size: NA; J: TRBJ2-3; D: TRBD2; V: TRBV3-1; CDR3: CASSLSGRDTQYF; DNA: TGTGCCAGCAGCCTCAGCGGGAGGGATACGCAGTATTTT
length: 17; size: few; J: TRBJ1-1; D: NA; V: TRBV19; CDR3: CASSIIPGLGMNTEAFF; DNA: TGTGCCAGTAGTATAATTCCAGGGCTGGGGATGAACACTGAAGCTTTCTTT
length: 11; size: NA; J: TRBJ1-4; D: NA; V: TRBV2; CDR3: CASRDYLTVLF; DNA: TGTGCCAGCAGGGACTATTTGACAGTTCTTTTT
length: 14; size: few; J: TRBJ2-5; D: NA; V: TRBV19; CDR3: CASSMGAGPETQYF; DNA: TGTGCCAGTAGTATGGGTGCGGGACCAGAGACCCAGTACTTC
length: 13; size: few; J: TRBJ2-7; D: NA; V: TRBV14; CDR3: CASSQGGLNEQYF; DNA: TGTGCCAGCAGCCAAGGGGGACTCAACGAGCAGTACTTC
length: 13; size: NA; J: TRBJ2-7; D: TRBD2; V: TRBV24-1; CDR3: CATSDRTSYEQYF; DNA: TGTGCCACCAGTGACAGGACTAGCTACGAGCAGTACTTC
length: 15; size: many; J: TRBJ1-4; D: NA; V: TRBV28; CDR3: CASTFPGPGNEKLFF; DNA: TGTGCCAGCACCTTCCCGGGCCCGGGGAACGAAAAACTGTTTTTT
length: 12; size: few; J: TRBJ2-1; D: NA; V: TRBV6-1; CDR3: CASSPSRNEQFF; DNA: TGTGCCAGCAGTCCTTCAAGAAATGAGCAGTTCTTC
length: 16; size: NA; J: TRBJ1-6; D: NA; V: TRBV5-1; CDR3: CASSLSGQSYNSPLHF; DNA: TGCGCCAGCAGCTTGTCGGGGCAATCCTATAATTCACCCCTCCACTTT
length: 15; size: few; J: TRBJ2-5; D: TRBD1; V: TRBV28; CDR3: CASRPDRGPKETQYF; DNA: TGTGCCAGCAGGCCGGACAGGGGGCCTAAAGAGACCCAGTACTTC
length: 13; size: NA; J: TRBJ2-5; D: NA; V: TRBV30; CDR3: CAWENPGTKTQYF; DNA: TGTGCCTGGGAAAATCCAGGGACGAAGACCCAGTACTTC
length: 14; size: NA; J: TRBJ1-2; D: TRBD1; V: TRBV29-1; CDR3: CSVHTTGGNYGYTF; DNA: TGCAGCGTTCATACGACAGGGGGCAACTATGGCTACACCTTC
length: 14; size: few; J: TRBJ1-1; D: TRBD1; V: TRBV4-1; CDR3: CASSQERDSTEAFF; DNA: TGCGCCAGCAGCCAAGAACGGGACAGCACTGAAGCTTTCTTT
length: 11; size: many; J: TRBJ2-7; D: NA; V: TRBV11-2; CDR3: CASRSGHEQYF; DNA: TGTGCCAGCAGATCAGGACACGAGCAGTACTTC
length: 15; size: NA; J: TRBJ1-3; D: TRBD1; V: TRBV18; CDR3: CASSLDRAAGNTIYF; DNA: TGTGCCAGCTCACTCGACAGGGCCGCTGGAAACACCATATATTTT
length: 14; size: few; J: TRBJ1-4; D: NA; V: TRBV7-9; CDR3: CASSLVGPGEKLFF; DNA: TGTGCCAGCAGCTTAGTTGGCCCCGGGGAAAAACTGTTTTTT
length: 11; size: many; J: TRBJ1-4; D: NA; V: TRBV28; CDR3: CASSRDEKLFF; DNA: TGTGCCAGCAGTAGGGATGAAAAACTGTTTTTT